Each of the 10 T cell receptor beta chains below was sequenced from the same sample in a study of response to subunit inactivated influenza vaccine. TCRdb re-analysed the RT-PCR reads in MiXCR, keeping a single row per CDR3 protein. The data hold 300,000 to 350,000 distinct CDR3 sequences, with about 20% observed a single time. Specimen: PBMCs from blood, collected less than 22 months after vaccination. These receptor sequences come from a man between 50 and 70 years old who received an inactivated influenza vaccine.

There are a few counts of this clonotype. V is TRBV5-1 and J is TRBJ1-3; TRBD1 might be the D (6 bases). CDR3 size: 17 residues. Trimming cost V 3 bases and J 0 bases, with 16 bases left between them. Germline CDR1 reads SGHRS; CDR2 reads YFSETQ. The CDR3 DNA sequence: TGCGCCAGCAGCTCCCCCCGGGACATGTCCTCTGGAAACACCATATATTTT. It codes for CASSSPRDMSSGNTIYF. Variable domain in full (rest from reference TRBV5-1 and TRBJ1-3): KAGVTQTPRYLIKTRGQQVTLSCSPISGHRSVSWYQQTPGQGLQFLFEYFSETQRNKGNFPGRFSGRQFSNSRSEMNVSTLELGDSALYLCASSSPRDMSSGNTIYFGEGSWLTVV.

V usage is TRBV12-3 or TRBV12-4 and J usage is TRBJ2-1, with D possibly being TRBD2 (5 bases). V lost 3 bases and J lost 3, with 6 bases in between. The CDR3 has 13 amino acids. As DNA, the CDR3 is TGTGCCAGCAGTTTCGGGGACTACAATGAGCAGTTCTTC. Translation: CASSFGDYNEQFF.

This clonotype was picked up many times. The V and J genes are TRBV5-1 and TRBJ1-5; D is unclear. CDR1 is SGHRS and CDR2 is YFSETQ in the germline V gene. This CDR3 comprises 14 residues. Deletions cut 1 base from V and 2 bases from J, with 7 bases between. The CDR3 reads CASSLSGGNQPQHF. The CDR3 nucleotides are TGCGCCAGCAGCTTGTCGGGAGGCAATCAGCCCCAGCATTTT.

In this sample, this clonotype turned up a few times. The V gene is TRBV14, the J gene TRBJ2-1, with 10 bases aligning to TRBD1. There are 15 residues in the CDR3. With V trimmed by 5 bases and J by 8 bases, 9 bases remained unmatched. Germline CDR1 reads SGHDN; CDR2 reads FVKESK. The CDR3 is CASSDTGQGVDEQFF. The CDR3 coding sequence is TGTGCCAGCAGCGATACTGGACAGGGGGTCGATGAGCAGTTCTTC.

The sample holds many counts of this clonotype. Its ends do not fully match the called genes, so a read error is possible. The V call is TRBV3-1, the J call TRBJ1-2; no reliable D call. The CDR3 has 11 amino acids. Germline V gives CDR1 LGHDT, CDR2 YNNKEL (reference sequence). CDR3 loop: CASSQDFGLLF. CDR3 nucleotide sequence: TGTGCCAGCAGCCAAGATTTTGGGCTACTCTTC.

This clonotype was counted a few times. V usage is TRBV27 and J usage is TRBJ2-1, with TRBD1 matching 8 bases. V was clipped by 5 bases and J by 8 bases; unmatched bases: 8. This CDR3 is 14 amino acids long. Germline V gene sequence: CDR1 MNHEY, CDR2 SMNVEV (reference sequence). The CDR3 here is CASSLRTGQYEQFF. The CDR3 region has the DNA TGTGCCAGCAGTCTGAGGACAGGGCAATATGAGCAGTTCTTC.

The sample holds many counts of this clonotype. The chain employs TRBV20-1 and TRBJ1-5; maybe TRBD1 (6 bases). The V gene's germline CDR1 is DFQATT and CDR2 SNEGSKA (reference sequence). The CDR3 is made up of 14 amino acids. V lost 7 bases, J lost 5 bases, and 18 bases lay in between. CDR3 sequence: CSVWGGQYDQPQHF. CDR3 in DNA: TGCAGTGTTTGGGGCGGACAGTATGATCAGCCCCAGCATTTT.

The rearrangement joins TRBV4-3 to TRBJ2-2; D might be TRBD1 (6 bases). V lost 1 base, J lost 4 bases, and 13 bases lay in between. CDR1 and CDR2 from the germline V gene are LGHNA and YSLEER. The CDR3 has 16 residues. The CDR3 nucleotides are TGCGCCAGCAGCCAAGGGACAGTGGGAGTCACCGGGGAGCTGTTTTTT. It is translated as CASSQGTVGVTGELFF.

This clonotype has only a few counts. This chain connects TRBV9 to TRBJ1-2; D is possibly TRBD1 (5 bases). V was clipped by 5 bases and J by 2 bases, with 19 bases between them. In germline, CDR1 is SGDLS, CDR2 YYNGEE. This CDR3 region has 16 residues. The CDR3 protein is CASSRPSGWGNYGYTF. The CDR3 coding sequence is TGTGCCAGCAGTCGACCTTCAGGGTGGGGAAACTATGGCTACACCTTC.

This chain connects TRBV5-1 to TRBJ1-2; D call uncertain. Trimming left V 2 bases short and J 4 bases short, with 12 bases between. This CDR3 comprises 14 residues. Germline assignment: CDR1 SGHRS and CDR2 YFSETQ. CDR3 region: CASSLNRETYGYTF. The CDR3 bases are TGCGCCAGCAGCTTAAACCGAGAAACCTATGGCTACACCTTC.